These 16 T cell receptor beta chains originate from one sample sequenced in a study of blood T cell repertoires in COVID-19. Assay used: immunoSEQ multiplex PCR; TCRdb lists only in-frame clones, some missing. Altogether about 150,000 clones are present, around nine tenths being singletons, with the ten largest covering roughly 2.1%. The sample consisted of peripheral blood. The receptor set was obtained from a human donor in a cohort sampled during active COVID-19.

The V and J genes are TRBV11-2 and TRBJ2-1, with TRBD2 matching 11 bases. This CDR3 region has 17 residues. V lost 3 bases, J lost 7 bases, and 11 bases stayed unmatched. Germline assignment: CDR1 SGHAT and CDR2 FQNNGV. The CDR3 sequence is CASSLNPTSGVGNEQFF. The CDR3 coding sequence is TGTGCCAGCAGCTTGAACCCGACTAGCGGGGTAGGGAATGAGCAGTTCTTC.

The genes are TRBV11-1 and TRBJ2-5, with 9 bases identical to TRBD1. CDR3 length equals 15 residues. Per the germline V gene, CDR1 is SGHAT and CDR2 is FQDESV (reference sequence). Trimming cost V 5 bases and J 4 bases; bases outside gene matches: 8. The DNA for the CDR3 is TGTGCCAGCAGCCCCCGACAGGGGGACGGAGAGACCCAGTACTTC. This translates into CASSPRQGDGETQYF.

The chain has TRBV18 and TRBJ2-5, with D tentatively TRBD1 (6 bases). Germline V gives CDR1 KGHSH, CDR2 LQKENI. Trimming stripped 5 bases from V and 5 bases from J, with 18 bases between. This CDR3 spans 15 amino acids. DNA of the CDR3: TGTGCCAGCTCATATGACAGCATTAGGGGGGAGACCCAGTACTTC. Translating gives CASSYDSIRGETQYF.

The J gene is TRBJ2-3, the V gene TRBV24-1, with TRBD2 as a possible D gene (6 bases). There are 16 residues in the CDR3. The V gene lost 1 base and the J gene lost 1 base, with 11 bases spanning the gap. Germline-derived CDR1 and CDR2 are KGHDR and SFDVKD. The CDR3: CATSDFGGAGTDTQYF. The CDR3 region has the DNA TGTGCCACCAGTGATTTCGGCGGGGCAGGCACAGATACGCAGTATTTT.

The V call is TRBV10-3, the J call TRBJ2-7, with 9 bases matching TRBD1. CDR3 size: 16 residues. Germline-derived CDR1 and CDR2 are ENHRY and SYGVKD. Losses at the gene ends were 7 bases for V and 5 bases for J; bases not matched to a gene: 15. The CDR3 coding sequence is TGTGCCATCAAGAAGGCTTCCGGGACAGGGTTAAACGAGCAGTACTTC. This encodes CAIKKASGTGLNEQYF.

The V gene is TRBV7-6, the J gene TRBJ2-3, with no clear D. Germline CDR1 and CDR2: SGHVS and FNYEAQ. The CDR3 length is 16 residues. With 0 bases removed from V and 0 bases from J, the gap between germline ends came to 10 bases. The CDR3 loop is CASSLALGSSTDTQYF. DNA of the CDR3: TGTGCCAGCAGCTTAGCGCTCGGGTCAAGCACAGATACGCAGTATTTT.

CDR3 residues: CATTSAGSTDTQYF. The CDR3 bases are TGTGCCACCACCTCCGCGGGCTCCACAGATACGCAGTATTTT. The chain is built from TRBV6-5 and TRBJ2-3, with a possible D match to TRBD2 (5 bases). Germline values: CDR1 MNHEY, CDR2 SVGAGI. With 10 bases removed from V and 2 bases from J, the gap between germline ends came to 16 bases. This CDR3 comprises 14 residues.

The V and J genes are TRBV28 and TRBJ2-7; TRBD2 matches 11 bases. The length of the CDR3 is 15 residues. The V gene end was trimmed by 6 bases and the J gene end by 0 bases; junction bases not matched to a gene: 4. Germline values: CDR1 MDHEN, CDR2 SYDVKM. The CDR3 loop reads CASSRTSGSSYEQYF. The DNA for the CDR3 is TGTGCCAGCAGCCGCACTAGCGGGAGCTCCTACGAGCAGTACTTC.

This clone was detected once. The CDR3 nucleotides read TGTGCCAGCAGCTTAGCGACTAGCGGGGGGAATGAGCAGTTCTTC. Protein product: CASSLATSGGNEQFF. V and J are TRBV11-2 and TRBJ2-1, with 13 bases that match TRBD2. The CDR3 totals 15 residues. Germline CDR1 and CDR2: SGHAT and FQNNGV. V lost 1 base, J lost 7 bases, and 1 base stayed unmatched.

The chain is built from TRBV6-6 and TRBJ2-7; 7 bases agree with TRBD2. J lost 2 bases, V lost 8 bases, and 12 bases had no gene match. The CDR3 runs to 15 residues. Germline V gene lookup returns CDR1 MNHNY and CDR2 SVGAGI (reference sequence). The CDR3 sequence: CASFHSASGAYEQYF. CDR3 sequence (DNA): TGTGCCAGCTTCCATTCGGCTAGCGGCGCCTACGAGCAGTACTTC.

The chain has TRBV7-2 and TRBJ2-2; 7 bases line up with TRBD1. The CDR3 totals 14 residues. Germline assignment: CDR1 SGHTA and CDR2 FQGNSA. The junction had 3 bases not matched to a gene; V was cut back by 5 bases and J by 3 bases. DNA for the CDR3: TGTGCCAGCAGCCCGGACAGGTACACCGGGGAGCTGTTTTTT. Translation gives CASSPDRYTGELFF.

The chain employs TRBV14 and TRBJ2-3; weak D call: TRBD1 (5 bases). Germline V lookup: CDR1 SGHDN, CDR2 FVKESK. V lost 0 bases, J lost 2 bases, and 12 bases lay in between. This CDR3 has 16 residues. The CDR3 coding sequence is TGTGCCAGCAGCCAAGAGAGAAGACAGAACACAGATACGCAGTATTTT. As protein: CASSQERRQNTDTQYF. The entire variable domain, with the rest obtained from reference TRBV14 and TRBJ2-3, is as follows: EAGVTQFPSHSVIEKGQTVTLRCDPISGHDNLYWYRRVMGKEIKFLLHFVKESKQDESGMPNNRFLAERTGGTYSTLKVQPAELEDSGVYFCASSQERRQNTDTQYFGPGTRLTVL.

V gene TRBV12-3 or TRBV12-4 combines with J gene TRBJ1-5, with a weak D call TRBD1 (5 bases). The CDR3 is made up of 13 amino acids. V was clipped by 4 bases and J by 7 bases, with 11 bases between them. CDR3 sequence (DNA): TGTGCCAGCAGTTCCAGGGCGATGCAGCCCCAGCATTTT. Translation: CASSSRAMQPQHF.

This CDR3 reads CASRVTGMHNSPLHF. The CDR3 DNA is TGTGCCAGCAGGGTGACAGGGATGCATAATTCACCCCTCCACTTT. The chain is built from TRBV27 and TRBJ1-6; 7 bases are a match to TRBD1. The CDR3 is 15 amino acids. CDR1 and CDR2 from the germline V gene are MNHEY and SMNVEV (reference sequence). After removal of 6 bases from V and 5 bases from J, the junction contained 7 bases not matched to a gene.

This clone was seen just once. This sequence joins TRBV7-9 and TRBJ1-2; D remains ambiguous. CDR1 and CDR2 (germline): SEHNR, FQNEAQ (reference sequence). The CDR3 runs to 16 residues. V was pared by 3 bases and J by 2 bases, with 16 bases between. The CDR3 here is CASSFMEGGLNYGYTF. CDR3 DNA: TGTGCCAGCAGCTTCATGGAGGGAGGCCTGAACTATGGCTACACCTTC.

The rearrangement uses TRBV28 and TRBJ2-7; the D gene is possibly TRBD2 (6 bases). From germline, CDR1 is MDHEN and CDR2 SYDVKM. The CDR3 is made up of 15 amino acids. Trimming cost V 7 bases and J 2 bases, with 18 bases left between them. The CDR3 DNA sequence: TGTGCCAGCACCCGGGGGTCAGTGTTCCCCTACGAGCAGTACTTC. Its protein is CASTRGSVFPYEQYF.